These 19 T cell receptor beta chains came from one sample sequenced in a study of vaccination and CD4 T cells after COVID-19. Their antigen targets remain unknown. Described time point: late sampling 161 to 241 days after vaccination in three convalescent patients. Regarding treatment: roughly 10-day PBMC culture with coronavirus spike peptide pools or control peptides (ViraFEST assay). Once obtained from cultured CD4+ T cells, the DNA was sequenced using the Oncomine TCR Beta short-read assay. TCRdb used MiXCR to reprocess the PCR reads, holding one entry per CDR3 protein. The repertoire holds about 30,000 distinct CDR3 sequences, with roughly 38% as singletons. This specimen consisted of CD4+ T cells from blood, cultured in vitro, obtained about 7 months after SARS-CoV-2 vaccination. The receptors originated from a human donor who had recovered from COVID-19.

The gene calls are TRBV10-3 and TRBJ2-1; TRBD2 aligns across 9 bases. This CDR3 has 14 amino acids. Germline lookup yields CDR1 ENHRY and CDR2 SYGVKD. The J segment lost 7 bases and the V segment lost 6 bases, leaving 7 bases of the junction unmatched. Here the CDR3 reads CAISRIAGENEQFF. CDR3 DNA: TGTGCCATCAGCCGTATAGCGGGAGAGAATGAGCAGTTCTTC.

This rearrangement joins TRBV7-2 to TRBJ2-7, with D perhaps matching TRBD1 or TRBD2 (5 bases each). Between the trimmed V and J ends, which lost 2 bases and 6 bases, there was a span of 14 bases. This CDR3 spans 14 amino acids. Per the germline V gene, CDR1 is SGHTA and CDR2 is FQGNSA. CDR3 in amino acids: CASSLTRDTGEQYF. DNA of the CDR3: TGTGCCAGCAGCTTAACTAGGGATACAGGCGAGCAGTACTTC.

The chain has TRBV7-6 and TRBJ2-2, with TRBD2 identical over 8 bases. CDR1 and CDR2 from the germline V gene are SGHVS and FNYEAQ. The CDR3 runs 16 residues. Germline trimming cut 1 base from V and 0 bases from J; bases unmatched to any gene: 1. CDR3 DNA sequence: TGTGCCAGCAGCTTAGAACTAGCGGCGAACACCGGGGAGCTGTTTTTT. Translated, it gives CASSLELAANTGELFF. The complete variable domain, with remaining parts taken from reference TRBV7-6 and TRBJ2-2, reads GAGVSQSPRYKVTKRGQDVALRCDPISGHVSLYWYRQALGQGPEFLTYFNYEAQQDKSGLPNDRFSAERPEGSISTLTIQRTEQRDSAMYRCASSLELAANTGELFFGEGSRLTVL.

This clonotype was found a few times. The chain carries TRBV6-5 and TRBJ1-6, with 7 bases matching TRBD1. The CDR3 is 18 residues long. CDR1 is MNHEY and CDR2 is SVGAGI in the germline V gene. The trim removed 1 base at V and 6 bases at J, leaving 12 bases unmatched. CDR3 sequence (DNA): TGTGCCAGCAGTTACTTTTGGTCGCGCGGGACAGCTAATTCACCCCTCCACTTT. Translated: CASSYFWSRGTANSPLHF.

The chain has TRBV7-8 and TRBJ2-3, with TRBD1 matching 10 bases. CDR1 and CDR2 (germline): SGHVS, FQNEAQ. The CDR3 runs to 17 residues. J was trimmed by 1 base and V by 0 bases; bases with no gene match: 4. CDR3 nucleotides: TGTGCCAGCAGCTTAGCGTTTGGGACAGGGGGCACAGATACGCAGTATTTT. This encodes CASSLAFGTGGTDTQYF.

J is TRBJ2-3 and V is TRBV6-1; D unclear. V was trimmed by 6 bases and J by 4 bases, leaving 8 bases between them. The germline CDR1 and CDR2 sequences are MNHNS and SASEGT. The CDR3 totals 12 residues. The CDR3, as DNA: TGTGCCAGCAGGGCATACGCAGATACGCAGTATTTT. This encodes CASRAYADTQYF.

This clonotype came up a few times. The rearrangement joins TRBV7-9 to TRBJ2-7; TRBD1 agrees at 10 bases. Germline-derived CDR1 and CDR2 are SEHNR and FQNEAQ (reference sequence). The CDR3 length is 14 residues. V lost 6 bases and J lost 3; bases outside the gene matches: 5. The CDR3 protein is CASRTGTGDYEQYF. CDR3 DNA sequence: TGTGCCAGCAGGACCGGGACAGGGGACTACGAGCAGTACTTC.

The V call is TRBV6-2 or TRBV6-3, the J call TRBJ1-1, with D unclear. CDR3 size: 15 residues. The germline CDR1 and CDR2 sequences are MNHEY and SVGEGT. V was shortened by 0 bases and J by 2 bases, with 10 bases between the two germline ends. The CDR3 sequence is CASSYSPGSNTEAFF. The CDR3 coding sequence is TGTGCCAGCAGTTACTCGCCGGGTTCTAACACTGAAGCTTTCTTT.

The chain has TRBV20-1 and TRBJ2-7; a weak D match, TRBD2 (5 bases). Germline V gene sequence: CDR1 DFQATT, CDR2 SNEGSKA (reference sequence). The germline V and J ends were trimmed by 5 bases and 2 bases, with 10 bases remaining between them. The CDR3 covers 12 residues. The CDR3: CSARREPYEQYF. The CDR3 nucleotides read TGCAGTGCTCGACGGGAACCCTACGAGCAGTACTTC.

This clonotype has a single count. J is TRBJ2-3 and V is TRBV5-1; D remains unclear. Per the germline V gene, CDR1 is SGHRS and CDR2 is YFSETQ. Trimming shortened V by 1 base and J by 0 bases, and 9 bases separated the two germline ends. The CDR3 contains 15 residues. The CDR3 coding sequence is TGCGCCAGCAGCTTGTCGCGGAGTAGCACAGATACGCAGTATTTT. It encodes CASSLSRSSTDTQYF.

The rearrangement joins TRBV5-6 to TRBJ2-3, with 7 bases that match TRBD1. The J segment lost 0 bases and the V segment lost 1 base, leaving 2 bases of the junction unmatched. The CDR3 covers 15 residues. Germline loops: CDR1 SGHDT, CDR2 YYEEEE. Written as DNA, the CDR3 is TGTGCCAGCAGCTTGACGGGACAGAGCACAGATACGCAGTATTTT. Translating gives CASSLTGQSTDTQYF.

This sequence joins TRBV6-1 and TRBJ1-5, with 10 positions matching TRBD1. This CDR3 is built from 15 residues. The junction had 8 bases not matched to a gene; V was cut back by 6 bases and J by 6 bases. Germline CDR1 reads MNHNS; CDR2 reads SASEGT. Here the CDR3 reads CASSTGTGAAQPQHF. The CDR3 DNA is TGTGCCAGCAGCACCGGGACAGGGGCGGCTCAGCCCCAGCATTTT.

The genes are TRBV20-1 and TRBJ2-7; D might be TRBD1 (6 bases). The CDR3 extends over 15 amino acids. Germline CDR1 DFQATT, CDR2 SNEGSKA (reference sequence). V shed 1 base and J shed 7 bases, with 20 bases lying between them. CDR3 in amino acids: CSARVPGTTSGEQYF. The CDR3 coding sequence is TGCAGTGCTAGAGTCCCCGGGACAACATCGGGAGAGCAGTACTTC.

The V gene is TRBV6-5, the J gene TRBJ2-1; 13 positions agree with TRBD2. The CDR3 is 16 residues long. Losses at the gene ends were 4 bases for V and 7 bases for J; bases not matched to a gene: 7. From germline, CDR1 is MNHEY and CDR2 SVGAGI. The CDR3 sequence is CASSFPPGLAGNEQFF. DNA for the CDR3: TGTGCCAGCAGTTTCCCACCGGGACTAGCGGGAAATGAGCAGTTCTTC.

The chain uses TRBV7-3 and TRBJ2-5; D is perhaps TRBD2 (5 bases). The CDR3 runs to 14 residues. V dropped 2 bases and J dropped 0 bases, with 7 bases sitting between them. The germline V gene encodes CDR1 SGHTA and CDR2 FQGTGA. Here the CDR3 reads CASSLGRNQETQYF. The CDR3 coding sequence is TGTGCCAGCAGCTTAGGGAGAAACCAAGAGACCCAGTACTTC.

This chain links TRBV5-1 with TRBJ2-5; D gene ambiguous. CDR1 and CDR2 from the germline V gene are SGHRS and YFSETQ. Trimming pared 3 bases from V and 6 bases from J, leaving 15 bases between. This CDR3 is built from 14 residues. CDR3 in DNA: TGCGCCAGCAGCTCTAACCTAGGTGGGCAGACCCAGTACTTC. Protein sequence: CASSSNLGGQTQYF.

This clonotype was detected a few times. The chain combines TRBV2 with TRBJ2-5; D may be TRBD1 or TRBD2 (6 bases each). Trimming took 7 bases from V and 2 from J, leaving 14 bases between them. The CDR3 covers 14 residues. From germline, CDR1 is SNHLY and CDR2 FYNNEI. In DNA, the CDR3 is TGTGCCAGCAAGGGCGGAGGGGGACAAGAGACCCAGTACTTC. It encodes CASKGGGGQETQYF.

V usage is TRBV20-1 and J usage is TRBJ2-5; D is ambiguous. With 0 bases removed from V and 1 base from J, the gap between germline ends came to 9 bases. Germline assignment: CDR1 DFQATT and CDR2 SNEGSKA (reference sequence). This CDR3 region has 14 residues. The DNA for the CDR3 is TGCAGTGCTAGAGATGTTTCTAGCCAAGAGACCCAGTACTTC. It yields the protein CSARDVSSQETQYF.

This chain joins TRBV23-1 and TRBJ2-1; D is perhaps TRBD2 (6 bases). TRBV23-1 counts as an open reading frame of uncertain function. The CDR3 loop spans 19 amino acids. V was trimmed by 5 bases and J by 0 bases, leaving 23 bases between them. CDR3 amino acids: CASSFSGDSLWSSYNEQFF. The CDR3 DNA is TGCGCCAGCAGTTTCTCGGGGGACTCCCTATGGAGCTCCTACAATGAGCAGTTCTTC.